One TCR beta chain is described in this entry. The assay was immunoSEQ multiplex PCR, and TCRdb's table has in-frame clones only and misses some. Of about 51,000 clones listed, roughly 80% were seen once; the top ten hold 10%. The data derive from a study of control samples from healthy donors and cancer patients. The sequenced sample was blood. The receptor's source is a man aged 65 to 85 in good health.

CDR3 in amino acids: CASRPRAAYEQYF. In DNA form, the CDR3 reads TGTGCCAGCAGACCCCGGGCCGCCTACGAGCAGTACTTC. The V and J genes are TRBV2 and TRBJ2-7, with D unresolved. The CDR3 totals 13 residues. V was clipped by 6 bases and J by 2 bases, with 11 bases between them. Germline CDR1 and CDR2: SNHLY and FYNNEI.